This T cell receptor beta chain was profiled in a study of beta chain features in type 1 diabetes listed by TCRdb under 2018. Regarding the complete study: No differences in mean age, gender distribution, total cell number or subset yield were found between patients and healthy donors. A total of 85 million to 110 million sorted cells were examined across all samples, and RNA yield correlated strongly with the number of cells per subset. In the study, recently diagnosed type 1 diabetes patients and matched healthy donors were compared on the TCRB repertoires of their sorted circulating CD4+ T cell subsets. Regulatory and stem cell-like memory subsets were isolated from only 8 patients and roughly 8 healthy donors, whereas naive and central memory subsets came from all 30 or so donors. The research as a whole found: The naive, central memory and regulatory TCRB repertoires appeared to resemble one another more closely among patients than among healthy donors. Type 1 diabetes patients showed a moderate but significant shortening of TCRB CDR3 length in all four CD4+ subsets. PCR might favor shorter templates, but patient and control samples were amplified and corrected together, so any skew would affect both groups equally. HLA sub-analyses involved small numbers of individuals, so any influence of HLA type on TCRB rearrangement remained unresolved. Because cDNA rather than genomic DNA was sequenced, highly expressing activated cells could have been over-represented, although no difference in activation and CD3 levels was found between groups. At VDJ recombination sites, type 1 diabetes patients had fewer insertions and more deleted nucleotides, which implies abnormalities in thymic rearrangement.

Concerning this clone: Its antigen has not been determined. Base qualities were left out, and no much larger clone turns up one base away.

The High Capacity cDNA Reverse Transcription Kit was used to reverse transcribe all of the isolated RNA, meaning that expressed TCRB transcripts were what got sequenced. Deep immunoSEQ sequencing was applied to naive, central memory and regulatory T cell samples, giving an average of about 3.8 million total reads per sample. Sorted cells were lysed in RLT buffer, and RNA was extracted using DNase-treated RNeasy Micro or Mini kits according to cell number. Each cell subset was processed separately to prevent cross-contamination, with patient and healthy donor samples processed together. The immunoSEQ multiplex PCR was used to amplify TCRB sequences from cDNA, yielding 87-bp fragments that span the CDR3 region. Amplicons were sequenced on the Illumina HiSeq platform. The source study handled its data this way. PCR bias was computationally corrected using synthetic template baselines, reads within Hamming distance 2 were collapsed, and singletons that could not be merged were discarded. Reads were aligned to IMGT to assign V, D and J genes, CDR3 length, and insertions or deletions at six rearrangement sites. Clonotype counts were normalized to sorted cell number within each subset before computing true diversity and Gini coefficients with the tcR R package. The overlap coefficient, calculated on TCRB nucleotide sequences, was used to measure repertoire sharing. Out-of-frame TCRB sequences from naive cells were analyzed to stand in for the pre-selection repertoire. TCRdb limited this immuneACCESS table to in-frame rearrangements with V and J called. A share of clones is missing; checked studies link under half to unresolved V genes, and the rest is unexplained. V, J and clone size are taken as reported in that table, and D and trimming were inferred from the DNA itself. Present in this sample are some 200,000 clones, 16% of which were seen just once. Of the sample, approximately 0.086% falls within the top ten clones.

The CDR3 covers 12 residues, taking in both the cysteine and the phenylalanine. The CDR3 DNA has 36 bases and is translated from base 1. From the germline V gene, CDR1 is SGHTA and CDR2 is FQGNSA. The junction shows trimming of 6 bases on V and 2 bases on J, plus 6 bases between the germline ends. From each donor, a single peripheral blood sample of around 120 mL on average was drawn into heparinised tubes. A BD FACSAria II and a panel including CD45RO, CCR7, CD25, CD127, CD95 and CD27 were used to sort naive, central memory, regulatory and stem cell-like memory CD4+ T cells. Purity was above 95% for every sorted population. PBMCs were isolated right away by Lymphoprep density gradient centrifugation and were stained directly, without culture. So that batch effects would be minimized, each experiment stained and sorted samples in pairs, pairing one healthy donor with one patient.

The sequencing sample was made of naive CD4+ T cells from blood. Reading the label with the study, this specimen's cell subset or site is: true naive CD4+ T cells. The sequence is built from TRBV7-2 and TRBJ2-3, with the D gene call left open. The receptor was isolated from a man in his thirties or forties with type 1 diabetes. The CDR3 amino acid sequence is: CASRRYTDTQYF. The bases are TGTGCCAGCAGACGTTACACAGATACGCAGTATTTT.